This entry lists 16 T cell receptor beta chains sequenced from one sample in a study of beta chain features in type 1 diabetes. Their antigens remain unidentified. Isolated RNA was reverse transcribed in full, so expressed TCRB transcripts were sequenced. Method: immunoSEQ multiplex PCR; TCRdb's copy keeps in-frame clones and lacks some. Counted here are 300,000 or so clones, around 9% occurring once; the ten biggest clones make up approximately 1%. Study-wide points: Among patients with Type 1 diabetes, TCRB CDR3s were moderately but significantly shorter in every one of the four CD4+ subsets.

The material sequenced was central memory CD4+ T cells from blood. The receptors were gathered from a man aged 25 to 40 with type 1 diabetes.

This clone occurred a few times. DNA for the CDR3: TGTGCCAGTAGTAAGGGTGAGGGCTACGAGCAGTACTTC. This codes for CASSKGEGYEQYF. The V call is TRBV19, the J call TRBJ2-7; tentatively, D is TRBD2 (5 bases). In germline, CDR1 is LNHDA, CDR2 SQIVND (reference sequence). The CDR3 has 13 residues. V lost 4 bases and J lost 3, with 10 bases in between.

The sample holds a few counts of this clone. This chain links TRBV6-1 with TRBJ1-5, with D possibly matching TRBD1 (5 bases). V shed 6 bases and J shed 6 bases, with 15 bases lying between them. The CDR3 sequence is 14 residues long. Per the germline V gene, CDR1 is MNHNS and CDR2 is SASEGT. This CDR3 reads CASRVQGIFQPQHF. The CDR3 bases are TGTGCCAGCAGGGTTCAGGGAATATTTCAGCCCCAGCATTTT.

This clone was seen a handful of times. This chain connects TRBV6-1 to TRBJ2-7; D possibly corresponds to TRBD2 (5 bases). The V end was cut by 6 bases, the J end by 0 bases, with 12 bases between. CDR3 length: 14 amino acids. Germline V CDR1 and CDR2: MNHNS, SASEGT. CDR3 in amino acids: CASSVTRGSYEQYF. The CDR3 DNA sequence: TGTGCCAGCAGCGTCACACGGGGCTCCTACGAGCAGTACTTC.

This rearrangement joins TRBV4-3 to TRBJ1-6, with a possible D match to TRBD1 (5 bases). The CDR3 runs 15 residues. The V end lost 0 bases, the J end lost 9 bases, and 12 bases lay between the germline ends. CDR1 is LGHNA and CDR2 is YSLEER in the germline V gene. The CDR3 DNA reads TGCGCCAGCAGCCAAGAGTTGGGGGGGGGTTCACCCCTCCACTTT. Its translation: CASSQELGGGSPLHF.

The CDR3 DNA reads TGTGCCAGCTCACAGACAGTTAACTATGGCTACACCTTC. Its protein is CASSQTVNYGYTF. V is TRBV18 and J is TRBJ1-2; perhaps TRBD1 as D (5 bases). Deletions cut 4 bases from V and 1 base from J, with 7 bases between. This CDR3 has 13 residues. CDR1 is KGHSH, CDR2 LQKENI, per germline.

This clone is a singleton in its sample. The chain carries TRBV11-2 and TRBJ2-7; no definite D call. The CDR3 totals 13 residues. CDR1 is SGHAT and CDR2 is FQNNGV in the germline V gene. The V gene lost 4 bases and the J gene lost 4 bases, with 11 bases spanning the gap. The CDR3 is CASSSDTFYEQYF. CDR3 DNA: TGTGCCAGCAGCTCCGACACATTTTACGAGCAGTACTTC.

This clone was detected a few times. The V gene is TRBV2, the J gene TRBJ1-6, with 8 bases lining up with TRBD1. Looked up from germline, CDR1 is SNHLY and CDR2 is FYNNEI. Trimming at V came to 8 bases and at J to 5 bases, leaving 8 bases not matched to a gene. The CDR3 runs 15 residues. CDR3 residues: CASHPDRVDNSPLHF. DNA of the CDR3: TGTGCCAGCCACCCGGACAGGGTCGATAATTCACCCCTCCACTTT.

The chain employs TRBV23-1 and TRBJ1-5, with TRBD1 matching over 10 bases. TRBV23-1 is flagged as an ORF with uncertain function. Trimming at V came to 3 bases and at J to 6 bases, leaving 8 bases not matched to a gene. This CDR3 has 16 residues. This chain's CDR3 is CASSHSGTGVGQPQHF. The CDR3 region has the DNA TGCGCCAGCAGTCATTCCGGGACAGGGGTAGGTCAGCCCCAGCATTTT.

This clone was counted a few times. V is TRBV6-6 and J is TRBJ2-3, with 14 bases fitting TRBD2. V lost 6 bases and J lost 4; bases outside the gene matches: 3. The V gene's germline CDR1 is MNHNY and CDR2 SVGAGI (reference sequence). The CDR3 runs to 15 residues. CDR3 in DNA: TGTGCCAGCAGCGCGACTAGCGGGGGGGCAGATACGCAGTATTTT. Amino acids: CASSATSGGADTQYF.

This clone was seen ten or more times. The CDR3 region is CASSSDPGGAGGELFF. The CDR3 region has the DNA TGTGCCAGCAGCTCGGATCCAGGGGGCGCAGGCGGGGAGCTGTTTTTT. The V gene is TRBV5-4, the J gene TRBJ2-2; the match to TRBD1 covers 8 bases. There are 16 residues in the CDR3. CDR1 and CDR2 (germline): SGHNT, YYREEE (reference sequence). Losses at the gene ends were 3 bases for V and 7 bases for J; bases not matched to a gene: 11.

The table lists this clone with a few counts. The same CDR3 can be traced to other DNA sequences in this sample. The chain carries TRBV7-2 and TRBJ2-7; no clear D gene. Germline-derived CDR1 and CDR2 are SGHTA and FQGNSA. The CDR3 is 15 residues long. Trimming shortened V by 0 bases and J by 0 bases, and 9 bases separated the two germline ends. In nucleotides, the CDR3 is TGTGCCAGCAGCTTAGCGGCTGGCGCCTCCTACGAGCAGTACTTC. Translating gives CASSLAAGASYEQYF.

This clone was seen a handful of times. V gene TRBV4-3 combines with J gene TRBJ2-1; D unresolved. The CDR3 has 14 amino acids. Trimming removed 5 bases at V and 9 bases at J, with 17 bases between. Looked up from germline, CDR1 is LGHNA and CDR2 is YSLEER. CDR3 DNA: TGCGCCAGCAGCTACGGACGCCTGGCAAGTGAGCAGTTCTTC. Translation gives CASSYGRLASEQFF.

This clone occurred a few times. This chain uses TRBV7-9 with TRBJ2-7; D may be TRBD1 (5 bases). V was clipped by 6 bases and J by 4 bases, with 13 bases between them. The CDR3 is 13 amino acids. Germline CDR1 SEHNR, CDR2 FQNEAQ (reference sequence). CDR3 loop: CASSKSGSYEQYF. The CDR3 coding sequence is TGTGCCAGCAGTAAGTCAGGGTCGTACGAGCAGTACTTC.

The sample holds a few counts of this clone. The chain links TRBV11-2 to TRBJ2-3; D ambiguous. CDR1 is SGHAT, CDR2 FQNNGV, per germline. There are 12 residues in the CDR3. V was pared by 2 bases and J by 3 bases, with 3 bases between. The CDR3 region is CASSLRTDTQYF. DNA for the CDR3: TGTGCCAGCAGCTTAAGAACAGATACGCAGTATTTT.

The gene calls are TRBV15 and TRBJ1-1; possible D gene TRBD1, 5 bases. The CDR3 has 12 residues. The germline V gene has CDR1 LNHNV and CDR2 YYDKDF (reference sequence). V was cut by 5 bases and J by 7 bases, with 11 bases left in between. CDR3 nucleotides: TGTGCCACCAGCGGACAAGACAGTGAAGCTTTCTTT. Translation: CATSGQDSEAFF.

This clone turned up a few times. This chain joins TRBV28 and TRBJ1-5, with TRBD1 identical over 8 bases. Unmatched junction bases numbered 15, after V lost 6 bases and J lost 5 bases. Germline CDR1 reads MDHEN; CDR2 reads SYDVKM. This CDR3 contains 17 residues. Here the CDR3 reads CASSQAWAGGWDQPQHF. CDR3 bases: TGTGCCAGCAGCCAAGCCTGGGCAGGGGGCTGGGATCAGCCCCAGCATTTT.